This T cell receptor beta chain appears in the sequencing data of a study of CD8 T cells in Susac syndrome (dated by TCRdb to between 2019 and 2020). For the wider study: Of the Susac syndrome patients who were sequenced, under 10 were in clinical remission while six had clinically active disease. At blood withdrawal, Susac syndrome patients were therapy-naive, treated with corticosteroids (with IVIg additionally given to some), or treated with IVIg alone. The study used repertoire sequencing to test whether antigen drove CD8+ T cell activation and differentiation in Susac syndrome. The clonality of the CD8+ T cell repertoire was compared across about a dozen healthy donors, some 14 Susac syndrome patients and around 16 multiple sclerosis patients. Points the paper makes about the study in general: The number of individuals in the TCR sequencing and HLA analysis was recognized as being relatively small. Approximately 17 Susac-specific public clones were identified in the total CD8+ repertoire, and four to six Susac-specific public clones were identified in the CD8+ TEMRA repertoire. CD8+ repertoires in Susac syndrome showed clonal expansion, which was highest in CD8+ TEMRA cells and was greater in clinically active patients than in remitting patients.

Peripheral blood CD8+ and CD4+ T cells from healthy donors, Susac syndrome patients and multiple sclerosis patients were profiled by high-throughput TCR beta sequencing. Recently defined diagnostic criteria for definite or probable disease were met by the Susac syndrome patients. Bulk CD8+ and CD4+ T cells were purified by magnetic negative isolation, whereas CD8+ TEMRA cells were enriched by FACS. Blood was collected in EDTA tubes and processed within 24 hours, with PBMCs isolated through density gradient centrifugation. PBMCs intended for TCR sequencing were frozen in liquid nitrogen and were later thawed in a 37 degrees C water bath. Purity of sorted or isolated CD4+, CD8+ and CD8+ TEMRA cells was at least 90%. RNA was extracted with the RNeasy kit and about 0.5 to 1 ug was reverse transcribed using random hexamers. TCR beta CDR3 regions were amplified with the immunoSEQ multiplex PCR assay covering 54 Vbeta and 13 Jbeta segments. Bias from PCR amplification was corrected by using a synthetic template baseline for primer optimization and for computational correction. As for how the authors treated the data: Reads were annotated to V, D and J genes according to IMGT and were analyzed with immunoSEQ Analyzer, with only productive sequences retained. Clonality was calculated as one minus the Shannon entropy normalized by log2 of the number of productive unique sequences. For each patient and control, public and private clones were evaluated among the 100 most prevalent clones. A clone was defined as Susac-specific if it was absent from the healthy and MS cohorts, from about 1,100 published viral clones and from other ImmuneACCESS disease sequences. TCRdb reprocessing: public reads trimmed at Q25 with fastp, clones called with MiXCR, in-frame beta chains kept. Duplicate CDR3 protein sequences are folded into a single record with the most common DNA and genes. These V and J calls originate from TCRdb's pipeline instead of the authors' own analysis. In all, the sample holds 100,000 to 150,000 distinct CDR3 sequences, and around 96% of those were seen once. In total, the top ten clones hold around 0.2% of the sample.

Points on this clonotype: Its antigen target is currently unknown. No much larger clone exists at a distance of one base, and base qualities are not known.

The CDR3 contains 16 residues, cysteine and phenylalanine counted. The kept DNA is CDR3 alone, 48 bases in frame from the first base. CDR1 and CDR2 (SGHAT, FQNNGV) derive from the germline V gene. The junction shows trimming of 0 bases on V and 4 bases on J, plus 13 bases between the germline ends. Sequencing was carried out using CD8+ T cells from PBMCs. This chain is built from TRBV11-2 and TRBJ2-1; the D segment could be TRBD2, given 6 matching bases. The receptor was derived from a human donor with Susac syndrome. The bases are TGTGCCAGCAGCTTAGAGACTAGTTTTGTTTACAATGAGCAGTTCTTC. It specifies CASSLETSFVYNEQFF.